These 15 T cell receptor beta chains originate from one sample sequenced in a study of cytomegalovirus exposure and HLA in healthy donors. PCR primers comprised 60 Vbeta and 13 Jbeta primers. Assay: immunoSEQ multiplex PCR; the TCRdb copy retains only in-frame clones and omits some. The table shows tens of thousands of clones, with around three fifths occurring only once. The sequencing input was PBMCs. The receptor source for this set is a boy younger than 18 in good health and CMV-seropositive.

V is TRBV5-4 and J is TRBJ1-1; 7 nucleotides line up with TRBD1. The germline CDR1 and CDR2 sequences are SGHNT and YYREEE (reference sequence). Losses at the gene ends were 4 bases for V and 4 bases for J; bases not matched to a gene: 10. The CDR3 length is 15 residues. CDR3: CASSARTGLFTEAFF. Written as DNA, the CDR3 is TGTGCCAGCAGCGCCAGGACAGGACTTTTCACTGAAGCTTTCTTT.

A few counts support this clone. The rearrangement links TRBV6-1 to TRBJ2-6; perhaps TRBD2 as D (6 bases). The CDR3 has 15 residues. V lost 6 bases to trimming and J lost 0 bases, with 9 bases between them. CDR1 is MNHNS and CDR2 is SASEGT in the germline V gene. The CDR3 nucleotides are TGTGCCAGCAGGGACGGGAGCTCTGGGGCCAACGTCCTGACTTTC. Translated, it gives CASRDGSSGANVLTF.

This clone was seen a single time. The CDR3 loop reads CASSLSRRDTQYF. CDR3 DNA sequence: TGTGCCAGCAGTCTTTCCCGTCGAGATACGCAGTATTTT. The V gene is TRBV7-3, the J gene TRBJ2-3; D remains unclear. Germline loops: CDR1 SGHTA, CDR2 FQGTGA. The V and J ends lost 6 bases and 5 bases respectively, with 12 bases between them. The CDR3 spans 13 residues. The full variable domain, in which reference TRBV7-3 and TRBJ2-3 provide the parts outside the CDR3, is GAGVSQTPSNKVTEKGKYVELRCDPISGHTALYWYRQSLGQGPEFLIYFQGTGAADDSGLPNDRFFAVRPEGSVSTLKIQRTERGDSAVYLCASSLSRRDTQYFGPGTRLTVL.

This clone showed up just a few times. This chain uses TRBV5-4 with TRBJ2-6; D is perhaps TRBD1 (5 bases). The CDR3 extends over 16 amino acids. The V end was cut by 3 bases, the J end by 0 bases, with 10 bases between. Germline V gene lookup returns CDR1 SGHNT and CDR2 YYREEE (reference sequence). Written as DNA, the CDR3 is TGTGCCAGCAGCTCCGACAGCTACTCTGGGGCCAACGTCCTGACTTTC. Encoded protein: CASSSDSYSGANVLTF.

This sequence joins TRBV18 and TRBJ1-5; 10 bases agree with TRBD1. The length of the CDR3 is 16 residues. Germline values: CDR1 KGHSH, CDR2 LQKENI. After removal of 4 bases from V and 2 bases from J, the junction contained 5 bases not matched to a gene. The CDR3 DNA reads as TGTGCCAGCTCACGGACAGGGGGAAGGGGCAATCAGCCCCAGCATTTT. Translation gives CASSRTGGRGNQPQHF.

The table lists this clone with a count of one. The chain employs TRBV5-1 and TRBJ1-3, with 7 bases lining up with TRBD1. This CDR3 region has 16 residues. V shed 4 bases and J 1 base; nucleotides not matched to a gene: 8. Germline CDR1 reads SGHRS; CDR2 reads YFSETQ. The CDR3 region is CASSHQGDWSGNTIYF. The CDR3 DNA reads as TGCGCCAGCAGCCACCAGGGGGATTGGTCTGGAAACACCATATATTTT.

The chain employs TRBV2 and TRBJ2-7, with D maybe TRBD1 (6 bases). The CDR3 is 14 residues long. Per germline, CDR1 SNHLY and CDR2 FYNNEI. V lost 4 bases and J lost 5, with 15 bases in between. In nucleotides, the CDR3 is TGTGCCAGCAGTGTCCCCACAGGGTCCGACGAGCAGTACTTC. This codes for CASSVPTGSDEQYF.

CDR3 sequence: CASSYSGQLANSPLHF. As DNA, the CDR3 is TGTGCCAGCAGTTACTCCGGACAACTAGCTAATTCACCCCTCCACTTT. This chain joins TRBV6-5 and TRBJ1-6, with D perhaps matching TRBD1 (5 bases). Germline V gives CDR1 MNHEY, CDR2 SVGAGI. The ends were cut back, 0 bases at V and 6 bases at J, with 12 bases in the middle. The CDR3 loop spans 16 amino acids.

This chain connects TRBV15 to TRBJ2-5, with TRBD2 as a possible D gene (7 bases). The germline gives CDR1 LNHNV, CDR2 YYDKDF (reference sequence). Trimming removed 0 bases from V and 8 bases from J, with 22 bases in between. The CDR3 runs to 17 residues. CDR3 amino acids: CATSRDLGGTLGTTQYF. The CDR3 coding sequence is TGTGCCACCAGCAGAGATCTCGGGGGGACCCTCGGGACAACCCAGTACTTC. Full variable domain (outside the CDR3, taken from reference TRBV15 and TRBJ2-5): DAMVIQNPRYQVTQFGKPVTLSCSQTLNHNVMYWYQQKSSQAPKLLFHYYDKDFNNEADTPDNFQSRRPNTSFCFLDIRSPGLGDTAMYLCATSRDLGGTLGTTQYFGPGTRLLVL.

V gene TRBV30 combines with J gene TRBJ2-3; 11 positions match TRBD2. V shed 3 bases, J shed 4 bases, and the junction held 18 bases outside the gene matches. This CDR3 region has 19 residues. The germline V gene encodes CDR1 GTSNPN and CDR2 SVGIG (reference sequence). The CDR3 protein is CAWSLWLAGGKASADTQYF. DNA of the CDR3: TGTGCCTGGAGCCTATGGTTAGCGGGGGGGAAGGCTAGCGCAGATACGCAGTATTTT.

The V call is TRBV2, the J call TRBJ1-1; a weak D match, TRBD1 (6 bases). Deletions cut 6 bases from V and 0 bases from J, with 8 bases between. CDR3 length equals 13 residues. CDR1 SNHLY and CDR2 FYNNEI come from the germline V gene. In nucleotides, the CDR3 is TGTGCCAGCAGACAGGGCTTGAACACTGAAGCTTTCTTT. Its translation: CASRQGLNTEAFF.

The V call is TRBV5-1, the J call TRBJ1-6; 11 nucleotides align to TRBD1. CDR3 size: 17 residues. Germline-derived CDR1 and CDR2 are SGHRS and YFSETQ. V shed 5 bases and J 0 bases; nucleotides not matched to a gene: 4. The chain's CDR3 is CASSSGTGGSYNSPLHF. For the CDR3, the DNA is TGCGCCAGCAGTTCCGGGACAGGGGGCTCCTATAATTCACCCCTCCACTTT.

The chain combines TRBV7-9 with TRBJ1-4; no clear D. The germline V gene has CDR1 SEHNR and CDR2 FQNEAQ (reference sequence). The CDR3 has 15 amino acids. Deletions cut 5 bases from V and 3 bases from J, with 13 bases between. DNA of the CDR3: TGTGCCAGCAGCCTGAGGGCCGTTTCTAATGAAAAACTGTTTTTT. This codes for CASSLRAVSNEKLFF.

V gene TRBV5-1 combines with J gene TRBJ2-2, with 16 bases matching TRBD2. CDR3 length: 20 amino acids. The trim removed 1 base at V and 0 bases at J, leaving 6 bases unmatched. The V gene's germline CDR1 is SGHRS and CDR2 YFSETQ. The CDR3 is CASSLRSGLAGGPNTGELFF. As DNA, the CDR3 is TGCGCCAGCAGCTTGCGTTCGGGACTAGCGGGAGGGCCGAACACCGGGGAGCTGTTTTTT.

The chain employs TRBV6-1 and TRBJ1-2; D not certain. Germline V lookup: CDR1 MNHNS, CDR2 SASEGT. V shed 11 bases and J shed 1 base, with 14 bases lying between them. This CDR3 comprises 13 residues. DNA of the CDR3: TGTGCCGCCGTACGAGACTTTAACTATGGCTACACCTTC. Translation: CAAVRDFNYGYTF.